This T cell receptor (beta chain) was recovered during a study of T-cell reconstitution after alpha-beta-depleted transplantation in children. The germline V gene has CDR1 SGHTA and CDR2 FQGNSA. CDR3 length equals 16 residues. With 1 base removed from V and 2 bases from J, the gap between germline ends came to 13 bases. Using unique molecular identifiers, the investigators prepared the TCRbeta library. TCRdb called the PCR reads again in MiXCR, with one record for every CDR3 protein. The sample contains roughly 400,000 distinct CDR3 sequences, about 40% of which appear only once. The sequenced sample was PBMCs, obtained before TCRalphabeta/CD19-depleted stem cell transplant. This receptor was taken from a girl aged 2-10 years with aplastic anemia, due to receive a stem cell transplant. This chain uses TRBV7-2 with TRBJ2-3, with D unresolved. CDR3 nucleotide sequence: TGTGCCAGCAGCTTAGTATACCGGAAGACCACAGATACGCAGTATTTT. This gives the protein CASSLVYRKTTDTQYF. Together with reference TRBV7-2 and TRBJ2-3, the CDR3 gives the full variable domain: GAGVSQSPSNKVTEKGKDVELRCDPISGHTALYWYRQSLGQGLEFLIYFQGNSAPDKSGLPSDRFSAERTGGSVSTLTIQRTQQEDSAVYLCASSLVYRKTTDTQYFGPGTRLTVL.